One and the same sample provided the 2 T cell receptor beta chains below, sequenced in a study of blood T cell repertoires in COVID-19. Assay used: immunoSEQ multiplex PCR; TCRdb lists only in-frame clones, some missing. The sample lists about 220,000 clones, 82% occurring once. What was sequenced was peripheral blood. All receptors derive from a woman older than 75 with acute or convalescent COVID-19.

The table lists this clone with a few counts. This chain uses TRBV5-3 with TRBJ1-5; D not certain. TRBV5-3 is an ORF; its function is uncertain. V lost 1 base to trimming and J lost 7 bases, with 12 bases between them. This CDR3 comprises 14 residues. The CDR3 loop is CARSLLWERQPQHF. CDR3 nucleotide sequence: TGTGCCAGAAGCTTGTTGTGGGAGAGACAGCCCCAGCATTTT.

This chain connects TRBV7-7 to TRBJ2-7; 8 positions match TRBD1. CDR1 is SSHAT, CDR2 FNYEAQ, per germline (reference sequence). CDR3 length equals 13 residues. V lost 5 bases, J lost 6 bases, and 6 bases stayed unmatched. CDR3 DNA sequence: TGTGCCAGCAGCGAAGACAGGGGAGGCGAGCAGTACTTC. Residues: CASSEDRGGEQYF.